The clone carrying this TCR beta chain has a single count. No antigen is known for it. Researchers divided each subset's genomic DNA evenly across several immunoSEQ plates. Approximately 210 ng DNA, 25,000 to 35,000 T cell genomes, went into each sorted-subset replicate PCR. Assay: immunoSEQ multiplex PCR; the TCRdb copy retains only in-frame clones and omits some. The table lists roughly 2.1 million clones, 85% to 95% of them singletons, with over 1.5% in the top ten. The CDR3 runs to 13 residues. V gave up 0 bases and J gave up 3 bases, with 6 bases separating them. CDR1 is SGHKS, CDR2 YYEKEE, per germline (reference sequence). This sample is part of a study of shared clonotypes between healthy human individuals. The overall study: A couple of female and a few male donors aged 18 to 49 were enrolled.

Study-level findings and limits: Clonotypes which were not shared had lower generation probabilities than clonotypes that all four donors shared.

Only CD45RO-negative cells positively selected for CCR7 counted as naive CD8 cells, so terminally differentiated effector memory CD45RA+ cells were excluded. This TCR was sampled from a young man in good health. Some clones in this sample may be carry-over from other donors' samples. Sequencing was done on a sample of naive CD8+ T cells from PBMCs. The chain recombines TRBV5-5 with TRBJ1-2; D not certain. As DNA, the CDR3 is TGTGCCAGCAGCTTGGGTACAGACTATGGCTACACCTTC. It encodes CASSLGTDYGYTF.